This TCR beta chain was sequenced during a study of CD8+ T cells in alopecia areata. About the research overall: Among treated patients, oral tofacitinib was administered at 5 to 10 mg twice daily. A 6-month off-drug phase came after tofacitinib, which had lasted 6 to 18 months. Study findings and constraints: It was lesional scalp, especially alopecia totalis/universalis, that showed higher clonality than normal scalp.

CDR1 and CDR2 from the germline V gene are GTSNPN and SVGIG (reference sequence). The CDR3 is 12 amino acids. The V end lost 1 base, the J end lost 8 bases, and 11 bases lay between the germline ends. On this clone itself: Its antigen is unknown.

Both CD4+ and CD8+ T cells were separated by sorting PBMCs. Investigators isolated RNA and reverse transcribed it into cDNA to act as the sequencing template. Clones were sequenced by immunoSEQ multiplex PCR, and TCRdb holds only the in-frame ones, with some missing. The table records hundreds of thousands of clones, 65% to 70% of them present only once. The sequencing here drew on CD4+ T cells sorted from blood, taken at week 0. This receptor was identified in a human donor with alopecia areata. The chain links TRBV30 to TRBJ1-2; D is unresolved. DNA for the CDR3: TGTGCCTGGAGTGAGGAGCTGGAGGGCTACACCTTC. Its translation: CAWSEELEGYTF.